The next 17 T cell receptor beta chains were all read from a single sample in a study of blood T cells in healthy people across ages. A second PCR of about 7 to 11 cycles used a sample-barcoded 5' primer and a J-beta primer mix. MiXCR, applied by TCRdb to the 5' RACE reads, yields one record per CDR3 protein. Here the sample spans a few hundred thousand distinct CDR3 sequences, 27% being singletons. The specimen sequenced was blood. Receptors were obtained from a woman in her seventies in good health.

The chain combines TRBV24-1 with TRBJ2-1; 9 bases line up with TRBD2. Per the germline V gene, CDR1 is KGHDR and CDR2 is SFDVKD. The V and J ends lost 9 bases and 7 bases, in that order; junction bases with no gene match: 6. The CDR3 covers 13 residues. The CDR3 sequence: CATGQLAGNEQFF. The CDR3, as DNA: TGTGCCACCGGACAACTAGCGGGTAATGAGCAGTTCTTC.

The chain combines TRBV14 with TRBJ2-5, with a possible D match to TRBD2 (5 bases). V lost 4 bases to trimming and J lost 4 bases, with 16 bases between them. The CDR3 is 15 residues long. Germline V gives CDR1 SGHDN, CDR2 FVKESK. CDR3 residues: CASSPRLAGRETQYF. CDR3 nucleotides: TGTGCCAGCAGCCCCCGCCTCGCGGGCCGAGAGACCCAGTACTTC.

This clonotype was observed a handful of times. J is TRBJ2-5 and V is TRBV11-1; a possible D gene is TRBD2 (7 bases). Near its end, the DNA agrees better with TRBJ2-7, so the J call may be wrong. From germline, CDR1 is SGHAT and CDR2 FQDESV (reference sequence). This CDR3 has 16 amino acids. CDR3 residues: CASSPVGGRSSYEQYF. In DNA form, the CDR3 reads TGTGCCAGCAGCCCCGTCGGGGGGCGAAGCTCCTACGAGCAGTACTTC.

This clonotype was seen repeatedly, ten times or more. The genes are TRBV9 and TRBJ1-2, with TRBD1 as a possible D gene (5 bases). CDR1 and CDR2 from the germline V gene are SGDLS and YYNGEE. The V gene lost 5 bases and the J gene lost 6 bases, with 11 bases spanning the gap. The CDR3 covers 12 residues. The CDR3 DNA is TGTGCCAGCAGTCGGAGGGGCGATGGCTACACCTTC. Amino acids: CASSRRGDGYTF.

This rearrangement joins TRBV3-1 to TRBJ2-3; TRBD2 matches at 13 bases. Trimming removed 4 bases from V and 4 bases from J; junction bases left unmatched: 11. The CDR3 covers 18 residues. The germline CDR1 and CDR2 sequences are LGHDT and YNNKEL (reference sequence). CDR3 loop: CASSRLAGGESGPDTQYF. The CDR3 region has the DNA TGTGCCAGCAGCCGACTAGCGGGGGGAGAAAGTGGCCCAGATACGCAGTATTTT.

The gene calls are TRBV4-3 and TRBJ1-6; no clear D. V was shortened by 0 bases and J by 5 bases, with 8 bases between the two germline ends. The CDR3 is 15 amino acids. Germline V gives CDR1 LGHNA, CDR2 YSLEER. CDR3 protein: CASSQEHADNSPLHF. The CDR3 DNA reads as TGCGCCAGCAGCCAAGAACACGCGGATAATTCACCCCTCCACTTT.

The rearrangement joins TRBV7-2 to TRBJ1-2; possibly TRBD1 for D (5 bases). V lost 5 bases and J 4 bases, leaving 11 bases between the germline ends. Germline V gene sequence: CDR1 SGHTA, CDR2 FQGNSA. CDR3 length: 13 amino acids. The CDR3 loop reads CASSPQERYGYTF. CDR3 in DNA: TGTGCCAGCAGCCCACAGGAACGCTATGGCTACACCTTC.

The J gene is TRBJ2-3, the V gene TRBV2; maybe TRBD2 (6 bases). The CDR3 spans 14 residues. The germline CDR1 and CDR2 sequences are SNHLY and FYNNEI. Between the trimmed V and J ends, which lost 6 bases and 8 bases, there was a span of 18 bases. The CDR3 sequence is CASRPGLSAATQYF. The DNA for the CDR3 is TGTGCCAGCAGGCCGGGACTTAGCGCCGCTACGCAGTATTTT.

This clonotype was detected only a few times. This rearrangement joins TRBV4-2 to TRBJ2-5, with TRBD1 matching 7 bases. J lost 1 base, V lost 0 bases, and 11 bases had no gene match. The CDR3 loop spans 18 amino acids. Per the germline V gene, CDR1 is LGHNA and CDR2 is YNFKEQ. CDR3 in DNA: TGTGCCAGCAGCCAAGATAGAAAGGCCGACAGGGCCCAAGAGACCCAGTACTTC. It codes for CASSQDRKADRAQETQYF.

Only a few counts were recorded for this clonotype. The chain combines TRBV6-5 with TRBJ2-3; D not resolved. The length of the CDR3 is 15 residues. Germline CDR1 reads MNHEY; CDR2 reads SVGAGI. The germline V and J ends were trimmed by 6 bases and 0 bases, with 13 bases remaining between them. CDR3 loop: CASRPVGQSTDTQYF. The CDR3 coding sequence is TGTGCCAGCAGGCCCGTTGGTCAGAGCACAGATACGCAGTATTTT.

This chain joins TRBV25-1 and TRBJ2-3, with TRBD2 matching 10 bases. The CDR3 has 14 residues. Germline V gives CDR1 MGHDK, CDR2 SYGVNS. The trim removed 7 bases at V and 4 bases at J, leaving 5 bases unmatched. The CDR3 region is CASKRGGVADTQYF. The CDR3 bases are TGTGCCAGCAAGCGGGGGGGCGTCGCAGATACGCAGTATTTT.

This clonotype was detected a few times. The V call is TRBV6-2 or TRBV6-3, the J call TRBJ2-7; 8 bases agree with TRBD1. The V and J ends lost 2 bases and 0 bases, in that order; junction bases with no gene match: 6. The CDR3 extends over 16 amino acids. The germline CDR1 and CDR2 sequences are MNHEY and SVGEGT. CDR3 loop: CASSYDPDRVSYEQYF. Here the CDR3 DNA reads TGTGCCAGCAGTTACGATCCGGACAGGGTCTCCTACGAGCAGTACTTC.

V gene TRBV30 combines with J gene TRBJ2-5; no clear D. The end of the DNA fits TRBJ2-1 better, so the J call may be wrong. The germline gives CDR1 GTSNPN, CDR2 SVGIG (reference sequence). This CDR3 comprises 11 residues. The CDR3 sequence is CAWTDYNEQFF. CDR3 sequence (DNA): TGTGCCTGGACGGACTACAATGAGCAGTTCTTC.

This clonotype occurred a few times. The V and J genes are TRBV20-1 and TRBJ1-1; 8 bases match TRBD1. V lost 3 bases and J lost 7; bases outside the gene matches: 4. Germline V lookup: CDR1 DFQATT, CDR2 SNEGSKA (reference sequence). The CDR3 is 12 amino acids. For the CDR3, the DNA is TGCAGTGCTAGGGGACAGGCTGGTGAAGCTTTCTTT. Translation: CSARGQAGEAFF.

The rearrangement uses TRBV7-3 and TRBJ1-2, with D hard to call. The CDR3 runs 16 residues. The germline V and J ends were trimmed by 0 bases and 8 bases, with 19 bases remaining between them. CDR1 and CDR2 from the germline V gene are SGHTA and FQGTGA. The CDR3 region is CASSLTSTDPPTGYTF. CDR3 in DNA: TGTGCCAGCAGCTTAACATCGACCGATCCCCCTACCGGCTACACCTTC.

The V gene is TRBV19, the J gene TRBJ1-6, with 7 bases aligning to TRBD1. Germline lookup yields CDR1 LNHDA and CDR2 SQIVND (reference sequence). This CDR3 contains 19 residues. The V segment lost 1 base and the J segment 0 bases; nucleotides outside the gene matches: 9. The DNA of the CDR3 is TGTGCCAGTAGTATAGGGAGCCAGGGGGGTAGCTCCTATAATTCACCCCTCCACTTT. It translates to CASSIGSQGGSSYNSPLHF. Full variable domain (outside the CDR3, taken from reference TRBV19 and TRBJ1-6): DGGITQSPKYLFRKEGQNVTLSCEQNLNHDAMYWYRQDPGQGLRLIYYSQIVNDFQKGDIAEGYSVSREKKESFPLTVTSAQKNPTAFYLCASSIGSQGGSSYNSPLHFGNGTRLTVT.

The chain couples TRBV5-1 to TRBJ1-2, with D perhaps TRBD1 (6 bases). Trimming left V 6 bases short and J 8 bases short, with 23 bases between. The CDR3 covers 15 residues. Germline assignment: CDR1 SGHRS and CDR2 YFSETQ. The CDR3 DNA sequence: TGCGCCAGCAATCCGGGGGACACTTCCAGGCGAGGCTACACCTTC. This sequence encodes CASNPGDTSRRGYTF. Combining the CDR3 with reference TRBV5-1 and TRBJ1-2 gives the whole variable domain KAGVTQTPRYLIKTRGQQVTLSCSPISGHRSVSWYQQTPGQGLQFLFEYFSETQRNKGNFPGRFSGRQFSNSRSEMNVSTLELGDSALYLCASNPGDTSRRGYTFGSGTRLTVV.